The sequence of this T cell receptor (beta chain) was determined in a study of blood T cell repertoires in COVID-19. There are 16 residues in the CDR3. Trimming took 5 bases from V and 8 from J; bases not matched to a gene: 14. In germline, CDR1 is MDHEN, CDR2 SYDVKM. Participant reports of clinical history set cohort assignment. TCRdb's copy holds only in-frame clones and misses some; the assay was immunoSEQ multiplex PCR. The sample holds around 280,000 clones, 90% seen once. The V gene is TRBV28, the J gene TRBJ1-4, with 7 nucleotides matching TRBD1. Source material: PBMCs or T cells enriched from blood (not recorded which). The TCR comes from a woman under 30 with acute COVID-19. In DNA form, the CDR3 reads TGTGCCAGCAGTCCACAAAGGGGGCTTATATTGGAAAAACTGTTTTTT. Protein sequence: CASSPQRGLILEKLFF.